A single sample gave rise to the 32 T cell receptor beta chains below, sequenced in a study of blood T cell repertoires in COVID-19. Here immunoSEQ multiplex PCR was the method, and the copy in TCRdb shows in-frame clones only, minus some. Among about 210,000 clones listed, 80% to 90% were seen once. The material sequenced was PBMCs or T cells enriched from blood (not recorded which). These receptors were collected from a man aged 30 to 45 in a cohort exposed to, infected with or recovered from COVID-19 (not recorded which).

CDR3 in amino acids: CASSLVSGREGEQYF. DNA for the CDR3: TGCGCCAGCAGCTTGGTATCGGGACGGGAGGGCGAGCAGTACTTC. The chain uses TRBV5-1 and TRBJ2-7, with 8 positions matching TRBD2. The ends lost 0 bases at V and 6 bases at J; junction bases unmatched: 8. The CDR3 is 15 residues long. The germline gives CDR1 SGHRS, CDR2 YFSETQ.

The V call is TRBV7-3, the J call TRBJ1-1; possible D gene TRBD1, 6 bases. V was trimmed by 2 bases and J by 3 bases, leaving 10 bases between them. The CDR3 loop spans 14 amino acids. Germline CDR1 SGHTA, CDR2 FQGTGA. DNA of the CDR3: TGTGCCAGCAGCTTACGGGGGGGCGACACTGAAGCTTTCTTT. Its translation is CASSLRGGDTEAFF.

The chain links TRBV7-3 to TRBJ2-1, with 10 nucleotides matching TRBD1. The length of the CDR3 is 14 residues. The germline CDR1 and CDR2 sequences are SGHTA and FQGTGA. The V segment lost 2 bases and the J segment 8 bases; nucleotides outside the gene matches: 3. CDR3 sequence (DNA): TGTGCCAGCAGCTTAGGGACAGGGGTGGATGAGCAGTTCTTC. Translated, it gives CASSLGTGVDEQFF.

The chain combines TRBV6-2 or TRBV6-3 with TRBJ2-7; TRBD2 is a possible D gene (5 bases). Germline V lookup: CDR1 MNHEY, CDR2 SVGEGT. Deletions cut 0 bases from V and 3 bases from J, with 27 bases between. This CDR3 has 20 amino acids. The CDR3 nucleotides are TGTGCCAGCAGTTACTCGCTGAATCGGGTAGGAGGTAGCGTCTTCTACGAGCAGTACTTC. Translating it yields CASSYSLNRVGGSVFYEQYF.

This clone turned up a few times. The genes are TRBV15 and TRBJ1-5, with D maybe TRBD1 (5 bases). CDR1 is LNHNV and CDR2 is YYDKDF in the germline V gene (reference sequence). The CDR3 length is 16 residues. Trimming shortened V by 5 bases and J by 3 bases, and 17 bases separated the two germline ends. The CDR3 DNA reads as TGTGCCACCAGCGGGGGGACGGGTAATAACAATCAGCCCCAGCATTTT. This translates into CATSGGTGNNNQPQHF.

This sequence joins TRBV15 and TRBJ2-1, with TRBD2 matching over 7 bases. The junction had 4 bases not matched to a gene; V was cut back by 0 bases and J by 2 bases. Germline-derived CDR1 and CDR2 are LNHNV and YYDKDF (reference sequence). There are 16 residues in the CDR3. CDR3 protein: CATSRELANAYNEQFF. The CDR3, as DNA: TGTGCCACCAGCAGAGAACTAGCGAACGCCTACAATGAGCAGTTCTTC.

The genes are TRBV11-2 and TRBJ1-5; 7 bases map to TRBD1. The V segment lost 5 bases and the J segment 0 bases; nucleotides outside the gene matches: 4. Germline CDR1 SGHAT, CDR2 FQNNGV. The CDR3 loop spans 15 amino acids. The DNA of the CDR3 is TGTGCCAGCAGCCTCGACAGGGCTAGCAATCAGCCCCAGCATTTT. This gives the protein CASSLDRASNQPQHF.

V and J are TRBV13 and TRBJ2-1, with a tentative D call TRBD2 (6 bases). Trimming took off 0 bases at V and 2 bases at J, with 11 bases between the two ends. From germline, CDR1 is PRHDT and CDR2 FYEKMQ (reference sequence). The CDR3 consists of 16 residues. Here the CDR3 DNA reads TGTGCCAGCAGCTTAGGAGAGGGAGGACCCTACAATGAGCAGTTCTTC. This translates into CASSLGEGGPYNEQFF.

This sequence joins TRBV19 and TRBJ1-2; the D gene is possibly TRBD1 (6 bases). The V and J ends lost 4 bases and 8 bases respectively, with 20 bases between them. Germline loops: CDR1 LNHDA, CDR2 SQIVND (reference sequence). This CDR3 is 15 amino acids long. This CDR3 reads CASSTDGTLAEGYTF. CDR3 bases: TGTGCCAGTAGTACAGACGGGACACTCGCGGAGGGCTACACCTTC.

The rearrangement joins TRBV9 to TRBJ2-1; 7 positions match TRBD2. V was pared by 1 base and J by 2 bases, with 6 bases of the junction left unmatched. The CDR3 spans 16 residues. From germline, CDR1 is SGDLS and CDR2 YYNGEE. The DNA for the CDR3 is TGTGCCAGCAGCGTAATAGGGACTACAACCTACAATGAGCAGTTCTTC. Amino acids: CASSVIGTTTYNEQFF.

J is TRBJ1-1 and V is TRBV7-8; no firm D call. V was clipped by 5 bases and J by 1 base, with 11 bases between them. CDR3 length: 14 amino acids. Germline CDR1 reads SGHVS; CDR2 reads FQNEAQ. CDR3 protein: CASSTRLTNTEAFF. The CDR3 DNA follows: TGTGCCAGCAGCACCCGACTGACGAACACTGAAGCTTTCTTT.

The chain combines TRBV7-3 with TRBJ2-3; no definite D call. Trimming took 2 bases from V and 2 from J, leaving 5 bases between them. The germline gives CDR1 SGHTA, CDR2 FQGTGA. The CDR3 has 13 residues. The CDR3 DNA reads TGTGCCAGCAGCTTACAAATCACAGATACGCAGTATTTT. Translated: CASSLQITDTQYF.

The chain links TRBV19 to TRBJ1-4; D is possibly TRBD1 (5 bases). Germline V gives CDR1 LNHDA, CDR2 SQIVND (reference sequence). The CDR3 loop spans 12 amino acids. With 3 bases removed from V and 13 bases from J, the gap between germline ends came to 12 bases. The CDR3 DNA reads TGTGCCAGTAGTATTGGAGGGGCCGGACTGTTTTTT. Protein product: CASSIGGAGLFF. Variable domain in full (rest from reference TRBV19 and TRBJ1-4): DGGITQSPKYLFRKEGQNVTLSCEQNLNHDAMYWYRQDPGQGLRLIYYSQIVNDFQKGDIAEGYSVSREKKESFPLTVTSAQKNPTAFYLCASSIGGAGLFFGSGTQLSVL.

The rearrangement links TRBV6-5 to TRBJ1-2; D unclear. V gave up 0 bases and J gave up 5 bases, with 7 bases separating them. This CDR3 has 13 amino acids. From germline, CDR1 is MNHEY and CDR2 SVGAGI. CDR3 protein: CASSYSESYGYTF. The CDR3 DNA reads as TGTGCCAGCAGTTACTCGGAGAGTTATGGCTACACCTTC.

This chain links TRBV29-1 with TRBJ1-5; possible D gene TRBD1, 6 bases. Per germline, CDR1 SQVTM and CDR2 ANQGSEA. Trimming took 7 bases from V and 3 from J, leaving 13 bases between them. The CDR3 extends over 13 amino acids. The CDR3 region has the DNA TGCAGCGCCAGAGGGGGTCTCAATCAGCCCCAGCATTTT. This encodes CSARGGLNQPQHF.

The sample holds one count of this clone. The rearrangement links TRBV5-4 to TRBJ1-1, with D uncertain. CDR3 length equals 13 residues. Trimming cost V 4 bases and J 3 bases, with 10 bases left between them. Germline V gives CDR1 SGHNT, CDR2 YYREEE (reference sequence). CDR3 in DNA: TGTGCCAGCAGCCTACTTGAGGACACTGAAGCTTTCTTT. It translates to CASSLLEDTEAFF.

The chain couples TRBV7-8 to TRBJ2-7; D might be TRBD1 (6 bases). Germline V gives CDR1 SGHVS, CDR2 FQNEAQ. Trimming left V 1 base short and J 3 bases short, with 10 bases between. The CDR3 has 14 amino acids. CDR3 in amino acids: CASSLVQGLYEQYF. CDR3 nucleotide sequence: TGTGCCAGCAGCTTAGTACAGGGTCTCTACGAGCAGTACTTC.

The rearrangement links TRBV10-3 to TRBJ2-1; 7 nucleotides match TRBD1. CDR3 length equals 14 residues. V lost 2 bases to trimming and J lost 15 bases; unmatched junction nucleotides: 13. Looked up from germline, CDR1 is ENHRY and CDR2 is SYGVKD. The CDR3 DNA follows: TGTGCCATCAGTGAGACAGCGAGGGGGCCGCCGGGGTTCTTC. It specifies CAISETARGPPGFF.

The rearrangement joins TRBV18 to TRBJ1-1; 8 positions match TRBD1. This CDR3 comprises 13 residues. Germline V gene lookup returns CDR1 KGHSH and CDR2 LQKENI. Unmatched junction bases numbered 8, after V lost 6 bases and J lost 8 bases. The CDR3, as DNA: TGTGCCAGCTCCCAAACCAACAGGGGGGAAGCTTTCTTT. Protein sequence: CASSQTNRGEAFF.

The rearrangement links TRBV10-3 to TRBJ1-3; possibly TRBD1 for D (6 bases). CDR3 length equals 18 residues. Trimming removed 2 bases from V and 4 bases from J, with 21 bases in between. Germline V CDR1 and CDR2: ENHRY, SYGVKD. The CDR3 loop reads CAISEPLSGQRSGNTIYF. The CDR3 DNA follows: TGTGCCATCAGTGAGCCCTTATCGGGACAAAGGTCAGGAAACACCATATATTTT.

The chain is built from TRBV6-5 and TRBJ1-5, with TRBD1 as a possible D gene (6 bases). V was clipped by 8 bases and J by 6 bases, with 17 bases between them. Germline V gene lookup returns CDR1 MNHEY and CDR2 SVGAGI. The CDR3 is 14 amino acids. The CDR3 region has the DNA TGTGCCAGCCTAGGGTTACAGGGTTTTCAGCCCCAGCATTTT. Translation gives CASLGLQGFQPQHF.

The chain links TRBV5-4 to TRBJ2-5; 9 nucleotides agree with TRBD2. The V gene's germline CDR1 is SGHNT and CDR2 YYREEE (reference sequence). The junction had 22 bases not matched to a gene; V was cut back by 0 bases and J by 10 bases. The CDR3 covers 19 residues. The chain's CDR3 is CASSLASSGAAVLARYQYF. The CDR3 DNA reads TGTGCCAGCAGCTTGGCGTCTAGCGGGGCGGCGGTTTTGGCTCGGTACCAGTACTTC.

The chain joins TRBV11-2 to TRBJ2-1; weak D call: TRBD1 (5 bases). V dropped 5 bases and J dropped 6 bases, with 17 bases sitting between them. Germline CDR1 reads SGHAT; CDR2 reads FQNNGV. This CDR3 spans 15 amino acids. As DNA, the CDR3 is TGTGCCAGCAGCCCGACAGAGGCGGTGGGCAATGAGCAGTTCTTC. Its protein product is CASSPTEAVGNEQFF.

This chain connects TRBV11-2 to TRBJ1-5, with D unclear. The CDR3 runs to 16 residues. CDR1 is SGHAT, CDR2 FQNNGV, per germline. Trimming removed 3 bases from V and 0 bases from J, with 12 bases in between. The CDR3 nucleotides are TGTGCCAGCAGCTTCATACAGATTTATAGCAATCAGCCCCAGCATTTT. The encoded protein is CASSFIQIYSNQPQHF.

V and J are TRBV10-3 and TRBJ2-7, with 9 bases that match TRBD1. The germline CDR1 and CDR2 sequences are ENHRY and SYGVKD. The length of the CDR3 is 14 residues. After removal of 3 bases from V and 1 base from J, the junction contained 1 base not matched to a gene. In nucleotides, the CDR3 is TGTGCCATCAGTGACGGGACAGGGTCCTACGAGCAGTACTTC. Its translation: CAISDGTGSYEQYF.

The rearrangement links TRBV5-1 to TRBJ2-2, with 11 bases that match TRBD1. Germline CDR1 reads SGHRS; CDR2 reads YFSETQ. The CDR3 is 15 residues long. With 3 bases clipped from V and 6 bases from J, the junction kept 4 bases outside the gene matches. For the CDR3, the DNA is TGCGCCAGCAGCTGGGGGACAGGGGGAGCCGGGGAGCTGTTTTTT. Protein sequence: CASSWGTGGAGELFF.

The V and J genes are TRBV9 and TRBJ1-3, with 7 nucleotides matching TRBD1. V shed 1 base and J 4 bases; nucleotides not matched to a gene: 5. Per the germline V gene, CDR1 is SGDLS and CDR2 is YYNGEE. The CDR3 is made up of 15 amino acids. As DNA, the CDR3 is TGTGCCAGCAGCGTACTGGAGGGGGCCGGAAACACCATATATTTT. It codes for CASSVLEGAGNTIYF.

In its sample, this clone was seen a few times. The V gene is TRBV19, the J gene TRBJ1-1; the D gene is possibly TRBD1 (5 bases). This CDR3 contains 14 residues. V was shortened by 3 bases and J by 0 bases, with 8 bases between the two germline ends. Germline V CDR1 and CDR2: LNHDA, SQIVND (reference sequence). This chain's CDR3 is CASSMSGMNTEAFF. The CDR3 coding sequence is TGTGCCAGTAGTATGTCAGGGATGAACACTGAAGCTTTCTTT. The whole variable domain, remainder taken from reference TRBV19 and TRBJ1-1, is DGGITQSPKYLFRKEGQNVTLSCEQNLNHDAMYWYRQDPGQGLRLIYYSQIVNDFQKGDIAEGYSVSREKKESFPLTVTSAQKNPTAFYLCASSMSGMNTEAFFGQGTRLTVV.

This chain links TRBV5-1 with TRBJ2-1; tentative D call: TRBD2 (6 bases). There are 13 residues in the CDR3. V was clipped by 4 bases and J by 6 bases, with 11 bases between them. Looked up from germline, CDR1 is SGHRS and CDR2 is YFSETQ. The chain's CDR3 is CASSRGMPNEQFF. The CDR3 nucleotides read TGCGCCAGCAGCCGCGGGATGCCCAATGAGCAGTTCTTC.

This chain links TRBV28 with TRBJ2-7; tentative D call: TRBD2 (7 bases). Deletions cut 8 bases from V and 5 bases from J, with 19 bases between. There are 14 residues in the CDR3. Germline V gives CDR1 MDHEN, CDR2 SYDVKM. CDR3 sequence (DNA): TGTGCCAGCGACGCCGCCGGGGGGCAGGACGAGCAGTACTTC. Amino acid sequence: CASDAAGGQDEQYF.

The CDR3 DNA reads TGTGCCAGCAGCGTAGGAGACGCAACTAATGAAAAACTGTTTTTT. As protein: CASSVGDATNEKLFF. This chain uses TRBV6-5 with TRBJ1-4; D not resolved. CDR1 MNHEY and CDR2 SVGAGI come from the germline V gene. This CDR3 is 15 amino acids long. V lost 6 bases, J lost 0 bases, and 11 bases lay in between.

Written as DNA, the CDR3 is TGTGCCAGCCGGGACAGACTAAACACCGGGGAGCTGTTTTTT. Its translation: CASRDRLNTGELFF. This chain connects TRBV25-1 to TRBJ2-2; TRBD1 matches 7 bases. The length of the CDR3 is 14 residues. Germline V gene lookup returns CDR1 MGHDK and CDR2 SYGVNS. J gave up 2 bases and V 8 bases, and 5 bases lay outside the gene matches.